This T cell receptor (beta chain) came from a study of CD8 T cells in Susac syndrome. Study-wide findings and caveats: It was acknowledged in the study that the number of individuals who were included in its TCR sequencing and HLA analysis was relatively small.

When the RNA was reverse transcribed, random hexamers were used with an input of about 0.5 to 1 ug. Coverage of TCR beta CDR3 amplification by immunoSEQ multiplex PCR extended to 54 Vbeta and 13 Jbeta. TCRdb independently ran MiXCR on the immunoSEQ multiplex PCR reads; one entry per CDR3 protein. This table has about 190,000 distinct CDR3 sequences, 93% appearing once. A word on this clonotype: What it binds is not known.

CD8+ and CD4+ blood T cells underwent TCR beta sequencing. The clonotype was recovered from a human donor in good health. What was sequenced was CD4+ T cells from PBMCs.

The CDR3 nucleotides read TGTGCCAGCAGTTACGGGGAGGGGGGCCTGAACACTGAAGCTTTCTTT. Translated, it gives CASSYGEGGLNTEAFF. V usage is TRBV6-5 and J usage is TRBJ1-1, with D possibly TRBD1 on 6 matching bases. The CDR3 is 16 residues long. The V gene lost 2 bases and the J gene lost 0 bases, with 13 bases spanning the gap. Germline V lookup: CDR1 MNHEY, CDR2 SVGAGI.